The rows below give T cell receptor beta chains drawn from one sample of a study of shared T cell receptors in the human thymus. Libraries were prepared by immunoSEQ multiplex PCR; TCRdb keeps only in-frame clonotypes and omits some of them. The table records about 660,000 clones, around 87% of them present only once. Separately, the same data were catalogued under a study of human thymus T cells.

The sequenced sample consisted of thymocytes. All receptors come from a boy in the first two years of life with a congenital heart defect. Each CDR3 is given without its conserved first and last residue.

CDR3 length: 13
V gene: TRBV4-3
CDR3 protein: ASSQGGLGDNEQF

CDR3 length: 15
V gene: TRBV9
CDR3 protein: ASSADQIGTATGELF

CDR3 length: 13
V gene: TRBV11-2
CDR3 protein: ASSFLFGMSYEQY

CDR3 length: 13
V gene: TRBV7-6
CDR3 protein: ASSFPAGGTETQY

CDR3 length: 13
V gene: TRBV4-2
CDR3 protein: ASTPTSGRINEQF

CDR3 length: 11
V gene: TRBV6-5
CDR3 protein: ASSSLAEETQY

CDR3 length: 11
V gene: TRBV27
CDR3 protein: ASSLGASYEQY

CDR3 length: 12
V gene: TRBV28
CDR3 protein: ASSFMARGDTQY

CDR3 length: 13
V gene: TRBV11-3
CDR3 protein: ASSLVGVTPNEQF

CDR3 length: 16
V gene: TRBV10-2
CDR3 protein: ASSDGLAGASPTDTQY

CDR3 length: 13
V gene: TRBV27
CDR3 protein: ASSLGGGANTEAF

CDR3 length: 15
V gene: TRBV4-3
CDR3 protein: ASRVGAATSNTGELF

CDR3 length: 12
V gene: TRBV4-1
CDR3 protein: ARGETSLHNEQF